A selection of T cell receptor beta chains follows, all from one sample in a study of cytomegalovirus exposure and HLA in healthy donors. Some clones are missing from TCRdb's copy, which holds only in-frame ones; the method was immunoSEQ multiplex PCR. The sample lists 110,000 to 150,000 clones, around 85% seen once, with 3.5% to 5% in the top ten. Sequenced: PBMCs. The receptors here all came from a man in his forties in good health and CMV-seropositive. Each CDR3 is given with its conserved first and last residue. A D gene is named only where the DNA matches it firmly. Where a row states a size, it is once, few, many or the class of an expanded clone; other rows omit it.

d_gene	v_gene	j_gene	abundance	CDR3aa	CDR3nt
TRBD2	TRBV12-5	TRBJ2-7	.	CASGLPSGSIYEQYF	TGTGCTAGTGGCCTCCCTAGCGGGAGTATCTACGAGCAGTACTTC
.	TRBV4-1	TRBJ2-3	.	CASSQAGYTDTQYF	TGCGCCAGCAGCCAAGCAGGATACACAGATACGCAGTATTTT
TRBD1	TRBV5-1	TRBJ2-2	few	CASSNRGVNTGELFF	TGCGCCAGCAGCAACAGGGGGGTGAACACCGGGGAGCTGTTTTTT
.	TRBV6-5	TRBJ1-4	once	CASSPQYNEKLFF	TGTGCCAGCAGTCCACAGTACAATGAAAAACTGTTTTTT
TRBD1	TRBV6-1	TRBJ2-5	.	CASSWGQIQETQYF	TGTGCCAGCAGTTGGGGACAGATCCAAGAGACCCAGTACTTC
.	TRBV6-1	TRBJ2-3	.	CASTRVGGTDTQYF	TGTGCCAGCACTAGGGTAGGGGGCACAGATACGCAGTATTTT
TRBD2	TRBV19	TRBJ2-1	.	CASSLGGEGPYNEQFF	TGTGCCAGTAGTCTAGGTGGGGAGGGTCCCTACAATGAGCAGTTCTTC
TRBD1	TRBV6-1	TRBJ2-1	.	CASSEWWGQGTYNEQFF	TGTGCCAGCAGTGAATGGTGGGGACAGGGAACCTACAATGAGCAGTTCTTC
TRBD2	TRBV10-3	TRBJ2-2	once	CAISAQSSGVNTGELFF	TGTGCCATCAGTGCACAATCTAGCGGGGTGAACACCGGGGAGCTGTTTTTT
.	TRBV5-8	TRBJ1-1	.	CASSNNRDTEAFF	TGTGCCAGCAGCAATAACAGAGACACTGAAGCTTTCTTT
.	TRBV5-4	TRBJ1-1	.	CASSLQGNTEAFF	TGTGCCAGCAGCTTGCAGGGGAACACTGAAGCTTTCTTT
TRBD1	TRBV6-5	TRBJ2-7	.	CASSYSQTGVYEQYF	TGTGCCAGCAGTTACTCCCAAACAGGGGTCTACGAGCAGTACTTC
.	TRBV19	TRBJ1-4	.	CASSLGEKLFF	TGTGCCAGTAGTTTGGGCGAAAAACTGTTTTTT
TRBD1	TRBV5-4	TRBJ2-7	.	CASSRDRWDHEQYF	TGTGCCAGCAGCCGGGACAGGTGGGACCACGAGCAGTACTTC
TRBD2	TRBV19	TRBJ2-1	.	CASSPILYQTSGHYNEQFF	TGTGCCAGTAGTCCAATCCTCTATCAGACTAGCGGACACTACAATGAGCAGTTCTTC
.	TRBV7-9	TRBJ1-4	.	CASSLGQGYPNEKLFF	TGTGCCAGCAGCTTAGGGCAGGGGTACCCTAATGAAAAACTGTTTTTT
.	TRBV30	TRBJ1-5	.	CAWSGPAGVSNQPQHF	TGTGCCTGGAGTGGTCCCGCAGGGGTTAGCAATCAGCCCCAGCATTTT
.	TRBV7-9	TRBJ1-3	.	CASSRTENSGNTIYF	TGTGCCAGCAGCCGGACAGAGAACTCTGGAAACACCATATATTTT
.	TRBV5-1	TRBJ2-5	.	CASSLNPETQYF	TGCGCCAGCAGCTTGAATCCGGAGACCCAGTACTTC